This TCR beta chain was captured by sequencing in a study of Tregs in tolerant kidney transplant recipients. Only in-frame clones appear in the TCRdb table, and some are missing; sequencing was by immunoSEQ multiplex PCR. The repertoire holds 75,000 to 100,000 clones, with 93% as singletons. This CDR3 contains 14 residues. CDR1 and CDR2 from the germline V gene are SGHAT and FQNNGV. V lost 5 bases and J lost 0, with 11 bases in between. Recipients received nonmyeloablative bone marrow transplants from related graft donors, with transient mixed chimerism. The receptor was derived from a human patient who received a combined kidney and bone marrow transplant. The T cells may come from the graft donor. The rearrangement links TRBV11-2 to TRBJ2-7; weak D call: TRBD1 (6 bases). The material sequenced was CD4+ T cells from blood (PBMCs), taken 12 months after the transplant. The CDR3 region has the DNA TGTGCCAGCAGCGTCCGGGACAACTCCTACGAGCAGTACTTC. Translation gives CASSVRDNSYEQYF.